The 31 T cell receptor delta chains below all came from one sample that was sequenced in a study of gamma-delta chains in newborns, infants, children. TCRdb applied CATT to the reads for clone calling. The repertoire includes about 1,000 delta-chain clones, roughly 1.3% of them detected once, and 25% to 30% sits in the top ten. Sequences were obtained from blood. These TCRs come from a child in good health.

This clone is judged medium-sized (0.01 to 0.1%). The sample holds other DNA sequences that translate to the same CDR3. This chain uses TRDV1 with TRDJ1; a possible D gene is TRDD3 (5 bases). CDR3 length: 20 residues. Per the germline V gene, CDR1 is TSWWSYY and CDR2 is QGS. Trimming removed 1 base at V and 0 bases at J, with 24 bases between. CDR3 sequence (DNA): TGTGCTCTTGGGGAACCTCGACTACGTTTAGGGATTACCTACACCGATAAACTCATCTTT. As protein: CALGEPRLRLGITYTDKLIF.

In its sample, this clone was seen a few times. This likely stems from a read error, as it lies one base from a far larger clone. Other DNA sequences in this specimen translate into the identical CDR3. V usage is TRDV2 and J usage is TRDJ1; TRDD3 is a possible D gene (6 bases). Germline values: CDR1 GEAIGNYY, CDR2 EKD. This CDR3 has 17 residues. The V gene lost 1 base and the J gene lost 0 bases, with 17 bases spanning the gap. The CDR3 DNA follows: TGTGCCTGTGACACTTTGACCGGGGGACCTTACACCGATAAACTCATCTTT. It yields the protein CACDTLTGGPYTDKLIF.

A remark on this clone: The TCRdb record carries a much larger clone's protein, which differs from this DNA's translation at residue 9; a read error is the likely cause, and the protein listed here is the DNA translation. DNA for the CDR3: TGTGCCTGTGACACCATTTCCCTGAGGGCCGTGCCCCGGGATAAACTCATCTTT. It translates to CACDTISLRAVPRDKLIF. The genes are TRDV2 and TRDJ1; D not certain. The CDR3 loop spans 18 amino acids. Trimming pared 0 bases from V and 5 bases from J, leaving 24 bases between. Looked up from germline, CDR1 is GEAIGNYY and CDR2 is EKD.

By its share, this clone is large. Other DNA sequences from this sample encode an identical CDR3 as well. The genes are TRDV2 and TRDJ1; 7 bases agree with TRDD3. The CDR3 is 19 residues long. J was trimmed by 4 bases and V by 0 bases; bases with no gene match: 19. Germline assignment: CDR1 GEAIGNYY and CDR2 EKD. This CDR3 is CACDTVPGTGDSGHDKLIF. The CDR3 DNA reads TGTGCCTGTGACACCGTGCCGGGGACTGGGGACTCGGGTCACGATAAACTCATCTTT.

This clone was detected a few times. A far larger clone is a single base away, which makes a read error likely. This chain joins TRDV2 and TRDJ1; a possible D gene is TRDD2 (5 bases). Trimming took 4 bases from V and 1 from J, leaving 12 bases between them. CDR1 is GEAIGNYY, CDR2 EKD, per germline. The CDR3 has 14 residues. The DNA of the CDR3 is TGTGCCTGTGATTTCCTGAAGGCCACCGATAAACTCATCTTT. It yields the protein CACDFLKATDKLIF.

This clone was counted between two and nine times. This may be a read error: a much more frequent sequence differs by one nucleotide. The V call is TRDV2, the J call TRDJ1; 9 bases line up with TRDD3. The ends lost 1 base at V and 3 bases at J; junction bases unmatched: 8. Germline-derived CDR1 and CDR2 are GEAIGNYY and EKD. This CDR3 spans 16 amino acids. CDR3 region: CACDTASGGFPDKLIF. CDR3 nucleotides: TGTGCCTGTGACACGGCTTCTGGGGGATTTCCCGATAAACTCATCTTT.

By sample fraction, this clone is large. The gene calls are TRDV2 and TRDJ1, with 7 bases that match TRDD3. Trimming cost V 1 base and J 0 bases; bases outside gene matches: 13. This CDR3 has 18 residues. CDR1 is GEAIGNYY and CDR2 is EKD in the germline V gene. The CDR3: CACDTVLGARQYTDKLIF. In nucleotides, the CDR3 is TGTGCCTGTGACACGGTCCTGGGGGCTCGTCAGTACACCGATAAACTCATCTTT.

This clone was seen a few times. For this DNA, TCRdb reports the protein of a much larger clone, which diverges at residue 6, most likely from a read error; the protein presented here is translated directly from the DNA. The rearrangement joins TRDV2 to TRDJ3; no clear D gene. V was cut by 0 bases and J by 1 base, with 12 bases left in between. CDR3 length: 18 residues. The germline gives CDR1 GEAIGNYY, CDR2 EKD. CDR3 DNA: TGTGCCTGTGACACCTGTTCCGCCGCTTCCTGGGACACCCGACAGATGTTTTTC. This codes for CACDTCSAASWDTRQMFF.

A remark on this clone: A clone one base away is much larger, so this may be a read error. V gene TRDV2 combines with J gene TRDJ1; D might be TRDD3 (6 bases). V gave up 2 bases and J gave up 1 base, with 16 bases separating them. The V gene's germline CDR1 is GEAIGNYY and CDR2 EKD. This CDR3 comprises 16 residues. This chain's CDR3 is CACDRVGAQCTDKLIF. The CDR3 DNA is TGTGCCTGTGACAGGGTGGGGGCTCAGTGCACCGATAAACTCATCTTT.

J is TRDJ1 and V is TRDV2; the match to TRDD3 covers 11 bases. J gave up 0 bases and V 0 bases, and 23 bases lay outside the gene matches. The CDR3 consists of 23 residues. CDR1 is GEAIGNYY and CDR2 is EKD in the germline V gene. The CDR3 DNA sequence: TGTGCCTGTGACACCATCCGAGGGGGGGCTCGGTATGGGGGATACGCGTACACCGATAAACTCATCTTT. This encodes CACDTIRGGARYGGYAYTDKLIF.

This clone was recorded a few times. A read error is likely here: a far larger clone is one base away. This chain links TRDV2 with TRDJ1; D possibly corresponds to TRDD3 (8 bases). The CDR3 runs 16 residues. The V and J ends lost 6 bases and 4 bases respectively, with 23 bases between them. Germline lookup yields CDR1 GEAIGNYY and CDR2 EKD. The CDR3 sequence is CACYDLLGASYDKLIF. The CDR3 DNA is TGTGCCTGTTATGACCTACTGGGGGCTTCCTACGATAAACTCATCTTT.

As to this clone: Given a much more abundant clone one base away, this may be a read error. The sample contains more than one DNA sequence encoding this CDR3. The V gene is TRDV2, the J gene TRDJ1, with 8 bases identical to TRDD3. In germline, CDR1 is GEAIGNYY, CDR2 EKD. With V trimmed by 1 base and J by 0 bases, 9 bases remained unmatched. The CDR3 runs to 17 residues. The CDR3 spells CACDTLTGGPYTDKLIF. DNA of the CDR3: TGTGCCTGTGACACTCTTACTGGGGGCCCGTACACCGATAAACTCATCTTT.

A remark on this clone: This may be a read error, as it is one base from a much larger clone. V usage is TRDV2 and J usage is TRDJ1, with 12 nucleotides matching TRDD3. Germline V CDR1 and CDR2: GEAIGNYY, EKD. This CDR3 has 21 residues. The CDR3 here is CACDTVWGIRAEEMGADRLIF. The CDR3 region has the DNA TGTGCCTGTGACACGGTCTGGGGGATACGCGCCGAGGAAATGGGGGCCGATAGACTCATCTTT.

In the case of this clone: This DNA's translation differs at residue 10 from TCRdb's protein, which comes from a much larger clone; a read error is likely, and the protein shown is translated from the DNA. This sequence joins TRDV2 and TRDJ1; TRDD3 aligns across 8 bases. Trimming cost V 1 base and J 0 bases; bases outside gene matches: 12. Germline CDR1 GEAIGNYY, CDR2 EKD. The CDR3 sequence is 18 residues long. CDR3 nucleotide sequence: TGTGCCTGTGACACTCTAGTACTGGGGGGCCTTGACACCGATAAACTCATCTTT. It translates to CACDTLVLGGLDTDKLIF.

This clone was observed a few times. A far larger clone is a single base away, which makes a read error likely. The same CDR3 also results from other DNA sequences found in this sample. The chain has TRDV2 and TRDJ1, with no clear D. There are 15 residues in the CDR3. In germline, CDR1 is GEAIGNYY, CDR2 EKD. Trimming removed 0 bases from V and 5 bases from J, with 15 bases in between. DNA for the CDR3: TGTGCCTGTGACACCGTAGGTGGTGGGACTGATAAACTCATCTTT. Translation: CACDTVGGGTDKLIF.

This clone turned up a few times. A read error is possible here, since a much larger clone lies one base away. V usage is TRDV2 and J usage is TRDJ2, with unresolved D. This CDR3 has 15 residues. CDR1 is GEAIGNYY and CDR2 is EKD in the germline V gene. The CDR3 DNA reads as TGTGCCTGTGGCACCGTCGGCGCTTTGACAGCACAACTCTTCTTT. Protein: CACGTVGALTAQLFF.

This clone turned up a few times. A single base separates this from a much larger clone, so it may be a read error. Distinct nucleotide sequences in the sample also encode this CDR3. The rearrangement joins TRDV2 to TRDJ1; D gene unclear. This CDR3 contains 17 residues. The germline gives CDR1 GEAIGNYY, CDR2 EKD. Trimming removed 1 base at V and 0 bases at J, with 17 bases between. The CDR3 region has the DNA TGTGCCTGTGACACTGTCTCACCCATTAAGTACACCGATAAACTCATCTTT. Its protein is CACDTVSPIKYTDKLIF.

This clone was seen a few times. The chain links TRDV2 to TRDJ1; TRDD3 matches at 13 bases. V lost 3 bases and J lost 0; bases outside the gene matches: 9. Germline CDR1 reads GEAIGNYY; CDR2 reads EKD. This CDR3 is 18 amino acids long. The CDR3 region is CACDVLGDTTLHTDKLIF. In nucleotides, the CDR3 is TGTGCCTGTGACGTACTGGGGGATACGACGCTACACACCGATAAACTCATCTTT.

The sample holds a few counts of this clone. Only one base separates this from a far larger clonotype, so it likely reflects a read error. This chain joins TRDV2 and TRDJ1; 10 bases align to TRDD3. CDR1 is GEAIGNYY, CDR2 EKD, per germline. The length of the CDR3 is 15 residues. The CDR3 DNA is TGTGCCTGTGACTTACTGGGGGATTTAGGCGATAAATTCATCTTT. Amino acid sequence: CACDLLGDLGDKFIF.

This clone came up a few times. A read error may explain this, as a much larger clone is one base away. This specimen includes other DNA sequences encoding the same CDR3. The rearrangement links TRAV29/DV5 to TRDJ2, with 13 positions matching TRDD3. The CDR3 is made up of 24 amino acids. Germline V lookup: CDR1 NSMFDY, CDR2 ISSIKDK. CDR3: CAASARMTVLGDTPSCPLTAQLFF. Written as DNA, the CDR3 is TGTGCGGCAAGCGCGAGAATGACTGTACTGGGGGATACGCCGTCCTGTCCTTTGACAGCACAACTCTTCTTT.

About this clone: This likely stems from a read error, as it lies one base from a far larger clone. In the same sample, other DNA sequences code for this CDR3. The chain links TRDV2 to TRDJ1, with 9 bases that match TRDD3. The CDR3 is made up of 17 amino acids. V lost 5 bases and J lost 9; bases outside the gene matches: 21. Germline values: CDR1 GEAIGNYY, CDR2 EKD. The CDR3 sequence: CACGGLYWGSPRGELIF. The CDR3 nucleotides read TGTGCCTGTGGCGGACTATACTGGGGGAGCCCCCGAGGGGAACTCATCTTT.

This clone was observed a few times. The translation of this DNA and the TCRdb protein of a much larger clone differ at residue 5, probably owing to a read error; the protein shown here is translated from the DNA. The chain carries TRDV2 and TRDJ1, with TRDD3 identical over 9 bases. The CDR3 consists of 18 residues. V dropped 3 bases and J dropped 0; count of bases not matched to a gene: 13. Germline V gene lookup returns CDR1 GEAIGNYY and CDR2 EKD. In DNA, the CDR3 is TGTGCCTGTGACCGGTTAACTGGGGGACTCCCTGACACCGATAAACTCATCTTT. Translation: CACDRLTGGLPDTDKLIF.

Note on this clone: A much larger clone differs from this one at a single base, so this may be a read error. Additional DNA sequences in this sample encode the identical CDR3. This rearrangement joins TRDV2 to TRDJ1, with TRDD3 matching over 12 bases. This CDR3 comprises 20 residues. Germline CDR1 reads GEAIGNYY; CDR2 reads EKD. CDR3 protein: CACDAVGATGGYSYTDKLIF. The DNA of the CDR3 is TGTGCCTGTGACGCCGTTGGAGCGACTGGGGGATACTCCTACACCGATAAACTCATCTTC.

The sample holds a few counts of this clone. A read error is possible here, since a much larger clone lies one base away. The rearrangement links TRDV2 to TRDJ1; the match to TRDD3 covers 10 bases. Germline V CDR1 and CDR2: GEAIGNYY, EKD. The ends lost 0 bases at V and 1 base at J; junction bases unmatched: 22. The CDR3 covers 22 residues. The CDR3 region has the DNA TGTGCCTGTGACACCGGTAACCTGCTTACCGTACTGGGGGATTTCAGCACCGATAAACTCATCTTT. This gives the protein CACDTGNLLTVLGDFSTDKLIF.

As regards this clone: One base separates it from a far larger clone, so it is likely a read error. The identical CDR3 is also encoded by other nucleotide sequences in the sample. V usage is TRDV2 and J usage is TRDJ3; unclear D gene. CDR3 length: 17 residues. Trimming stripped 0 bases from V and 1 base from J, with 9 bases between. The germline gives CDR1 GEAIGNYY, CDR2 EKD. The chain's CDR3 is CACDTPDSSWDTRQMFF. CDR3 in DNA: TGTGCCTGTGACACCCCTGACAGTTCCTGGGACACCCGACAGATGTTTTTC.

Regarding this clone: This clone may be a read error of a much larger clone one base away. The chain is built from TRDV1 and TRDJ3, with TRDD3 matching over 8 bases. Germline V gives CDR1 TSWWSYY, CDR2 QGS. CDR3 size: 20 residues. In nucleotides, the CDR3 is TGTGCTCCTGGGGCCAAAGTACTGGGGGCCCGCTCCTGGGACACCCGACAGATGTTTTTC. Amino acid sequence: CAPGAKVLGARSWDTRQMFF.

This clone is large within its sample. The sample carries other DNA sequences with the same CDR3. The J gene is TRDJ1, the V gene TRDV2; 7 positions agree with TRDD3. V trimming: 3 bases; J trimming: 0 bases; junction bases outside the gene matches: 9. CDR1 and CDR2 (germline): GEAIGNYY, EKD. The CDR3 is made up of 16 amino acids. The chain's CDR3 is CACDVLGVPYTDKLIF. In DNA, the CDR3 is TGTGCCTGTGACGTGCTGGGGGTCCCGTACACCGATAAACTCATCTTT.

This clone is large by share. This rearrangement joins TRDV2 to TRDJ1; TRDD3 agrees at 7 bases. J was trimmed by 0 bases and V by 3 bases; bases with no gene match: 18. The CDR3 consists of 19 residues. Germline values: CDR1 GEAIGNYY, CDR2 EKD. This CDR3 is CACDHIRTGAYGNTDKLIF. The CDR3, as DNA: TGTGCCTGTGACCATATACGTACTGGGGCCTATGGTAACACCGATAAACTCATCTTT.

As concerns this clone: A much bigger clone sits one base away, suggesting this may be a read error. CDR3 sequence reads: CACDTLPLITGERYTDKLIF. In DNA, the CDR3 is TGTGCCTGTGACACGCTCCCTCTCATTACTGGGGAACGGTACACCGATAAACTCATCTTT. The chain links TRDV2 to TRDJ1; 7 bases are a match to TRDD3. The V gene end was trimmed by 1 base and the J gene end by 0 bases; junction bases not matched to a gene: 19. The germline CDR1 and CDR2 sequences are GEAIGNYY and EKD. The CDR3 runs to 20 residues.

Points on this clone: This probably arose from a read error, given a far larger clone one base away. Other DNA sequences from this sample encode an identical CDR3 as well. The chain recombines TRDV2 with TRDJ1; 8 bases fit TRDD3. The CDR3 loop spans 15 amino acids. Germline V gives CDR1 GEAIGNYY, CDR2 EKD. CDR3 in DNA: TGTGCCTGTGACACAATGGGGGATGGCGGCGATAAACTCATCTTC. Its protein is CACDTMGDGGDKLIF.

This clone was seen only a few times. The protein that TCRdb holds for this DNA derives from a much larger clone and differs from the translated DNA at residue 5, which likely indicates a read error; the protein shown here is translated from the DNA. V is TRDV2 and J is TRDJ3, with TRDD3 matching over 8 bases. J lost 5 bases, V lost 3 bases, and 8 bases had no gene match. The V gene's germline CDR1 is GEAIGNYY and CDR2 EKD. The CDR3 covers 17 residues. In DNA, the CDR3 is TGTGCCTGTGACGCTTTGGGGGATGGCCGGGACACCCGACAGATGTTTTTC. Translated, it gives CACDALGDGRDTRQMFF.